This TCR beta chain was sequenced in a study of regulatory T cells in long-lasting Graves disease. Time point indicated: persistent/refractory GD, antithyroid drugs over 5 years with positive TRAb. Extracted RNA from PBMCs served as the source of the TCR library. Investigators prepared the TCR beta libraries by applying iRepertoire HTBI primers and Arm-PCR of CDR3 regions. TCRdb re-derived calls from the multiplex PCR reads in MiXCR, one entry per CDR3 protein. The sample lists approximately 440,000 distinct CDR3 sequences; 23% were seen once. The sequencing here drew on peripheral blood mononuclear cells (PBMCs), taken when the disease was refractory, from a patient treated with antithyroid drugs. This receptor was obtained from a female donor with Graves disease.

The CDR3 DNA follows: TGTGCCAGCAGCTTAGGACTAGGGACTTACTCCTACGAGCAGTACTTC. It encodes CASSLGLGTYSYEQYF. V is TRBV7-2 and J is TRBJ2-7; possibly TRBD2 for D (6 bases). The CDR3 has 16 amino acids. With 1 base removed from V and 0 bases from J, the gap between germline ends came to 13 bases. In germline, CDR1 is SGHTA, CDR2 FQGNSA.